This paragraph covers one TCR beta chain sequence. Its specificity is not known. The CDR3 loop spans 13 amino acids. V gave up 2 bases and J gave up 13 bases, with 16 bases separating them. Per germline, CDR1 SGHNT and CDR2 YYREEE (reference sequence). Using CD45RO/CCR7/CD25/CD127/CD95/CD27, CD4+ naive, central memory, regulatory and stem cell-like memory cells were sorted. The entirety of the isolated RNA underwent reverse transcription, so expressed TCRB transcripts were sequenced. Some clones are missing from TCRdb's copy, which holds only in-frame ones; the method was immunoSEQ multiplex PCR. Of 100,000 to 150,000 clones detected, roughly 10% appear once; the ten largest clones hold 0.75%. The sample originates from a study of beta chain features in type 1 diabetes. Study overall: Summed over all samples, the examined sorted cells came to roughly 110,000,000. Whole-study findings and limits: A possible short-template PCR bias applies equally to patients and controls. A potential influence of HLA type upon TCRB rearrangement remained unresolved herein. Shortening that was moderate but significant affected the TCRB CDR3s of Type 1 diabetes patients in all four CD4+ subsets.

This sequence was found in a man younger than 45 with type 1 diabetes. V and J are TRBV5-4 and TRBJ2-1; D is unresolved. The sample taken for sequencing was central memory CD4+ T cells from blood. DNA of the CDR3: TGTGCCAGCAGCTTTGTCTCTGATATCAGACAGTTCTTC. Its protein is CASSFVSDIRQFF.